There are many counts of the clone carrying this TCR beta chain. Its antigen is unidentified. This record belongs to a study of T cells in Graves' hyperthyroidism and ophthalmopathy. TCR beta CDR3 regions were amplified from RNA transcripts. The study used the HTBI primer set for a first-round RT-PCR of the TCR CDR3. In TCRdb, the multiplex PCR reads were re-called with MiXCR into one record per CDR3 protein. Of some 500,000 distinct CDR3 sequences in the sample, over 13% were seen once. Findings and limits, study-wide: Researchers report that a 13 V-J model separated ophthalmopathy from stable hyperthyroidism.

Trimming pared 0 bases from V and 5 bases from J, leaving 13 bases between. Germline CDR1 SGHNT, CDR2 YENEEA. The CDR3 totals 15 residues. Those with hyperthyroidism were 18 to 65 years old, newly diagnosed, and ill for under 2 months. Orbital computed tomography and thyroid ultrasound, together with serum TRAb and thyroxine and clinical symptoms, were used for diagnoses. The rearrangement uses TRBV11-3 and TRBJ1-1; the D gene is possibly TRBD1 (5 bases). The origin of this receptor is a woman younger than 35 with Graves' hyperthyroidism. Sequencing used blood. In DNA form, the CDR3 reads TGTGCCAGCAGCTTAGAGTGGCAGGGTTTTACTGAAGCTTTCTTT. Encoded protein: CASSLEWQGFTEAFF.